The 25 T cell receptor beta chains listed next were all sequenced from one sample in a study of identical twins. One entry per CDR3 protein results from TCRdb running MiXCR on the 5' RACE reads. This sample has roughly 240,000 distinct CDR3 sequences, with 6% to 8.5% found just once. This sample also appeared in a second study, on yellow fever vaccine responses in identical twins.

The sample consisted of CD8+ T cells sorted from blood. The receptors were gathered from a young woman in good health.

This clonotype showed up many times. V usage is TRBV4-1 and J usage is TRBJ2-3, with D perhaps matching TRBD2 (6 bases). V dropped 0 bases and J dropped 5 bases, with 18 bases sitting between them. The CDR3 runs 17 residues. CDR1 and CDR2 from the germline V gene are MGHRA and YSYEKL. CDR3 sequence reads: CASSQDEEGGVGDTQYF. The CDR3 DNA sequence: TGCGCCAGCAGCCAAGATGAGGAGGGAGGAGTTGGAGATACGCAGTATTTT.

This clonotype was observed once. In DNA, the CDR3 is TGTGCCAGCAGTGACGATAACCAAGAGACCCAGTACTTC. Its protein is CASSDDNQETQYF. The rearrangement uses TRBV2 and TRBJ2-5, with D hard to call. V lost 3 bases, J lost 0 bases, and 5 bases lay in between. In germline, CDR1 is SNHLY, CDR2 FYNNEI. The CDR3 has 13 amino acids. Complete variable domain (other parts from reference TRBV2 and TRBJ2-5): EPEVTQTPSHQVTQMGQEVILRCVPISNHLYFYWYRQILGQKVEFLVSFYNNEISEKSEIFDDQFSVERPDGSNFTLKIRSTKLEDSAMYFCASSDDNQETQYFGPGTRLLVL.

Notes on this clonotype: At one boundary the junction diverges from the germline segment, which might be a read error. CDR3 sequence (DNA): TGTGCCTGCAGTCCCTTCGACAGGGCCATAGGGGACACCGGGGAGCTGTTTTTT. Residues: CACSPFDRAIGDTGELFF. The chain recombines TRBV12-3 or TRBV12-4 with TRBJ2-2; 7 bases align to TRBD1. The CDR3 spans 18 residues.

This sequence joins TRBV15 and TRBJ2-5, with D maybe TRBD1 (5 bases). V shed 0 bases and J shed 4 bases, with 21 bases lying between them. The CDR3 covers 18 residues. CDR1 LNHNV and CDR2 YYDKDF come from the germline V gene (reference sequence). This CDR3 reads CATSRDSMVLEGVETQYF. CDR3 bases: TGTGCCACCAGCAGAGATTCGATGGTCTTAGAAGGGGTAGAGACCCAGTACTTC.

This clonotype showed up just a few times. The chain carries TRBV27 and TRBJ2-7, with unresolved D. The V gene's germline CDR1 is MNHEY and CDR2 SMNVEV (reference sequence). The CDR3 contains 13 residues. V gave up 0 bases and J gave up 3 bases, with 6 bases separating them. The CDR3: CASSLSYSYEQYF. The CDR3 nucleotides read TGTGCCAGCAGTTTATCTTACAGCTACGAGCAGTACTTC.

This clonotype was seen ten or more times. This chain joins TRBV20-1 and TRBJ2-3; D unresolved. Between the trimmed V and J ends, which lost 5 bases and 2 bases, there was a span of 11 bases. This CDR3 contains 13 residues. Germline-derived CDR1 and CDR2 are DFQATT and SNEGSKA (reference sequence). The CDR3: CSAHLPHTDTQYF. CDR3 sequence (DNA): TGCAGTGCTCACCTCCCCCACACAGATACGCAGTATTTT.

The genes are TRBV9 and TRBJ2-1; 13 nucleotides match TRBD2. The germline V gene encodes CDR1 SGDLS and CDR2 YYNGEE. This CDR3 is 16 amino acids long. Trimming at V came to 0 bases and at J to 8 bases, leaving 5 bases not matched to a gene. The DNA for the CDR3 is TGTGCCAGCAGCGTAGCTTGGACTAGCGGGAGCCATGAGCAGTTCTTC. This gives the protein CASSVAWTSGSHEQFF.

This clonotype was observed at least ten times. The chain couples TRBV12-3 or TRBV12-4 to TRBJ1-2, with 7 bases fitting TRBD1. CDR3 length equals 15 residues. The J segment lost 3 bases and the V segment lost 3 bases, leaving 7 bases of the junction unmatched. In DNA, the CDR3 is TGTGCCAGCAGTTTCGGATACAGGGGTGACTATGGCTACACCTTC. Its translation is CASSFGYRGDYGYTF.

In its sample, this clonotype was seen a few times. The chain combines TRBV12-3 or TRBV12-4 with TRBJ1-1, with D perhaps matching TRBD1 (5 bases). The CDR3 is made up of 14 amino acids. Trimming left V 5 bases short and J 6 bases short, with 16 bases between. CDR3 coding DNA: TGTGCCAGCAGTCACGGGGGTGGAGAACCTGAAGCTTTCTTT. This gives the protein CASSHGGGEPEAFF.

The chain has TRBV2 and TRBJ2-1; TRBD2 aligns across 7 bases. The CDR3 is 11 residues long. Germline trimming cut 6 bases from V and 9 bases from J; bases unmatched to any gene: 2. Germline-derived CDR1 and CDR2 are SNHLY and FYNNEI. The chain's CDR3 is CASRLASEQFF. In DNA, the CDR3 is TGTGCCAGCAGACTAGCGAGTGAGCAGTTCTTC.

The CDR3 spells CASSLTIGLVNEQFF. In DNA, the CDR3 is TGTGCCAGCAGCTTAACAATCGGACTAGTCAATGAGCAGTTCTTC. V is TRBV7-9 and J is TRBJ2-1; 7 bases fit TRBD2. This CDR3 has 15 residues. Germline V lookup: CDR1 SEHNR, CDR2 FQNEAQ (reference sequence). Germline trimming cut 2 bases from V and 6 bases from J; bases unmatched to any gene: 7.

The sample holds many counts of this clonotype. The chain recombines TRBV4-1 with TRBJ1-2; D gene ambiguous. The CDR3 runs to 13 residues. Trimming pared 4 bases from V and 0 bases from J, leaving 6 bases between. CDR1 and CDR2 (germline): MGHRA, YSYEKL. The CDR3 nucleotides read TGCGCCAGCAGCCGTCCGCCTAACTATGGCTACACCTTC. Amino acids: CASSRPPNYGYTF.

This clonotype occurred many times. As DNA, the CDR3 is TGTGCCAGCAGTTCTCTAGCGGGGTACTCCTACAATGAGCAGTTCTTC. This gives the protein CASSSLAGYSYNEQFF. The chain recombines TRBV5-5 with TRBJ2-1; 9 bases align to TRBD2. CDR3 length: 16 residues. Trimming at V came to 5 bases and at J to 0 bases, leaving 6 bases not matched to a gene. CDR1 SGHKS and CDR2 YYEKEE come from the germline V gene (reference sequence). Using reference TRBV5-5 and TRBJ2-1 for the parts outside the CDR3, the full variable domain is DAGVTQSPTHLIKTRGQQVTLRCSPISGHKSVSWYQQVLGQGPQFIFQYYEKEERGRGNFPDRFSARQFPNYSSELNVNALLLGDSALYLCASSSLAGYSYNEQFFGPGTRLTVL.

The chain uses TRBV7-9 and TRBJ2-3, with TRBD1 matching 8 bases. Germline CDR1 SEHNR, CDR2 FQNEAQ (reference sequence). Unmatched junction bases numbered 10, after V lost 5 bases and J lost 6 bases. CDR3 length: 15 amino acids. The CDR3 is CASSTWTGFGDTQYF. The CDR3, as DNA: TGTGCCAGCAGCACCTGGACAGGGTTTGGGGATACGCAGTATTTT. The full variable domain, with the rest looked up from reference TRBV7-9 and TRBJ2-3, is DTGVSQNPRHKITKRGQNVTFRCDPISEHNRLYWYRQTLGQGPEFLTYFQNEAQLEKSRLLSDRFSAERPKGSFSTLEIQRTEQGDSAMYLCASSTWTGFGDTQYFGPGTRLTVL.

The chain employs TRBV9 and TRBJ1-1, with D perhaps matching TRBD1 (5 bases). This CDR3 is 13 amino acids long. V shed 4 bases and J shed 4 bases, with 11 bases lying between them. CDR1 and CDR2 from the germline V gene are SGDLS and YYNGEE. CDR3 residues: CASSTSGATEAFF. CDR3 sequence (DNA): TGTGCCAGCAGCACCTCCGGGGCCACTGAAGCTTTCTTT.

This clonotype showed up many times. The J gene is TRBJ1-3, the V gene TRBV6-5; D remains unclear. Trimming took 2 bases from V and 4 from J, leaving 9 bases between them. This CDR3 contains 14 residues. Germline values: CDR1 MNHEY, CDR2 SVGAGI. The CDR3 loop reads CASSYEPVGNTIYF. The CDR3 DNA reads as TGTGCCAGCAGTTACGAGCCCGTAGGAAACACCATATATTTT.

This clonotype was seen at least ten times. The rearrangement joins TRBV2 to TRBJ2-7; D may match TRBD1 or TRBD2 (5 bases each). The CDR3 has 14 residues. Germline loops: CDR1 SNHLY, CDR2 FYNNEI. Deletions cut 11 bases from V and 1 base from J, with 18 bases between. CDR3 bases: TGTGCCGGTCGGGACCCGTGGAGTTCCTACGAGCAGTACTTC. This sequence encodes CAGRDPWSSYEQYF.

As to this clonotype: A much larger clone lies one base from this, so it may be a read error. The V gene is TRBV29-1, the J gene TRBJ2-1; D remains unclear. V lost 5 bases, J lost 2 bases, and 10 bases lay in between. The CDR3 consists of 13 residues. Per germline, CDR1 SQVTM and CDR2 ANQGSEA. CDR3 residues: CSVLGSTYNEQFF. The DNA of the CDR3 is TGCAGCGTTCTGGGGTCCACCTACAATGAGCAGTTCTTC.

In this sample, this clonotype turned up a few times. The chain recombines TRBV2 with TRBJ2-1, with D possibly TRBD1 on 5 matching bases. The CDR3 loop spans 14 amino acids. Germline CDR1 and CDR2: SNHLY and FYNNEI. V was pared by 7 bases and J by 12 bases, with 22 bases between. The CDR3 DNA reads TGTGCCAGCAATTACAGGAAAGAAGGCGTGACGCAGTTCTTC. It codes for CASNYRKEGVTQFF.

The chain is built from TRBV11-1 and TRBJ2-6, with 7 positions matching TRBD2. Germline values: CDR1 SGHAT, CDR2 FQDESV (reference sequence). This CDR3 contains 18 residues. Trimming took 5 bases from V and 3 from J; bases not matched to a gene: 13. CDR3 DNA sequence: TGTGCCAGCAGCGGGGAGGGTGGGTCAATACATGGGGCCAACGTCCTGACTTTC. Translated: CASSGEGGSIHGANVLTF.

CDR3 sequence (DNA): TGTGCCAGCAGTTGGGGGGACACCGGGGAGCTGTTTTTT. Its protein is CASSWGDTGELFF. The V gene is TRBV12-3 or TRBV12-4, the J gene TRBJ2-2; TRBD2 is a possible D gene (6 bases). Trimming took 4 bases from V and 3 from J, leaving 6 bases between them. There are 13 residues in the CDR3.

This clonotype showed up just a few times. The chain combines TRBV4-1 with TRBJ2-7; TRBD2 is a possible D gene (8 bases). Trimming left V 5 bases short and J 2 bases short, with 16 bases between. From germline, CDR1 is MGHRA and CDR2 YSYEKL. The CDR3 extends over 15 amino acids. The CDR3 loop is CASSYRGLGPYEQYF. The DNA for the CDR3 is TGCGCCAGCAGCTACAGGGGACTAGGTCCCTACGAGCAGTACTTC.

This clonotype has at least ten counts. CDR3 DNA sequence: TGCAGTGCCGGACGGCGGGAGGCCACAGATACGCAGTATTTT. Protein: CSAGRREATDTQYF. J is TRBJ2-3 and V is TRBV20-1; TRBD2 matches at 8 bases. The CDR3 totals 14 residues. The V and J ends lost 6 bases and 2 bases, in that order; junction bases with no gene match: 7. Germline assignment: CDR1 DFQATT and CDR2 SNEGSKA (reference sequence).

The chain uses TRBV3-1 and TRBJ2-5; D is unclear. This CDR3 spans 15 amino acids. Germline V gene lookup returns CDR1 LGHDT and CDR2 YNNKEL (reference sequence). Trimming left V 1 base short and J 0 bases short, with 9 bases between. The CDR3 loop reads CASSQGRQNQETQYF. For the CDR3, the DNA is TGTGCCAGCAGCCAAGGTCGGCAAAACCAAGAGACCCAGTACTTC.

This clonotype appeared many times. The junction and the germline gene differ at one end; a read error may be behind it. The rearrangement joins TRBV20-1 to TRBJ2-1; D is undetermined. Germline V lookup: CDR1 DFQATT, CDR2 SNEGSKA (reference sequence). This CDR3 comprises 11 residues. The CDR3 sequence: CSALRYNEQLF. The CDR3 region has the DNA TGCAGTGCTTTGCGGTACAATGAGCAGCTCTTC.